These 8 T cell receptor beta chains share one sample of origin, sequenced in a study of human T cells and chemical hapten exposure. The time point denotes: pre-sensitization, week 0. The treatment here: therapeutic diphenylcyclopropenone sensitization with weekly scalp DPC. TCRdb called the RACE reads again in MiXCR, with one record for every CDR3 protein. This sample has 150,000 to 200,000 distinct CDR3 sequences, with 25% to 35% found just once. Source: whole blood, taken in connection with sensitization to the hapten diphenylcyclopropenone (DPC). The receptors originated from a woman in her twenties or thirties with alopecia areata. Some clones in this sample may be carry-over from other donors' samples.

This clonotype came up a few times. V usage is TRBV6-2 or TRBV6-3 and J usage is TRBJ2-7, with D perhaps given as TRBD1 or TRBD2 (5 bases each). This CDR3 is 13 amino acids long. Germline assignment: CDR1 MNHEY and CDR2 SVGEGT. With 6 bases removed from V and 9 bases from J, the gap between germline ends came to 18 bases. DNA for the CDR3: TGTGCCAGCAGCACGCCGGGGCAATCAAGGCAGTACTTC. It translates to CASSTPGQSRQYF.

In its sample, this clonotype was seen a few times. This rearrangement joins TRBV9 to TRBJ1-1, with D unresolved. Germline CDR1 and CDR2: SGDLS and YYNGEE. Trimming pared 0 bases from V and 6 bases from J, leaving 12 bases between. The CDR3 runs 14 residues. CDR3 coding DNA: TGTGCCAGCAGCGTAGTCGTCAGTTCGGCTGAAGCTTTCTTT. Translation: CASSVVVSSAEAFF.

The chain has TRBV20-1 and TRBJ2-5; either TRBD1 or TRBD2 may fit D (6 bases each). Trimming cost V 5 bases and J 5 bases, with 27 bases left between them. CDR1 and CDR2 (germline): DFQATT, SNEGSKA (reference sequence). There are 17 residues in the CDR3. DNA of the CDR3: TGCAGTGCTGGACAAGGGGGGTGGGGCTATACAATGGAGACCCAGTACTTC. Translated, it gives CSAGQGGWGYTMETQYF.

This clonotype was seen only a few times. The genes are TRBV28 and TRBJ1-1; D is perhaps TRBD1 (5 bases). The CDR3 runs 13 residues. Looked up from germline, CDR1 is MDHEN and CDR2 is SYDVKM. V lost 6 bases and J 7 bases, leaving 15 bases between the germline ends. CDR3: CASSTQGAGEAFF. In DNA, the CDR3 is TGTGCCAGCAGCACTCAGGGTGCTGGTGAAGCTTTCTTT.

This chain links TRBV11-2 with TRBJ1-2; D is undetermined. Germline lookup yields CDR1 SGHAT and CDR2 FQNNGV. This CDR3 is 11 amino acids long. The ends were cut back, 4 bases at V and 6 bases at J, with 6 bases in the middle. The CDR3 reads CASSSSNGYTF. CDR3 nucleotide sequence: TGTGCCAGCAGCTCCTCAAATGGCTACACCTTC. Full variable domain (rest looked up from reference TRBV11-2 and TRBJ1-2): EAGVAQSPRYKIIEKRQSVAFWCNPISGHATLYWYQQILGQGPKLLIQFQNNGVVDDSQLPKDRFSAERLKGVDSTLKIQPAKLEDSAVYLCASSSSNGYTFGSGTRLTVV.

The gene calls are TRBV2 and TRBJ1-5; D call uncertain. Per the germline V gene, CDR1 is SNHLY and CDR2 is FYNNEI. This CDR3 is 14 amino acids long. Between the trimmed V and J ends, which lost 8 bases and 0 bases, there was a span of 11 bases. CDR3 sequence (DNA): TGTGCCAGCCATAAGGCGGGTAGCAATCAGCCCCAGCATTTT. It translates to CASHKAGSNQPQHF.

This clonotype occurred a few times. The chain employs TRBV29-1 and TRBJ1-1, with TRBD1 matching 8 bases. The V and J ends lost 6 bases and 0 bases, in that order; junction bases with no gene match: 9. CDR1 is SQVTM and CDR2 is ANQGSEA in the germline V gene. This CDR3 has 15 amino acids. The CDR3 DNA follows: TGCAGCGTAGATCTAGGACAGGGAATGAACACTGAAGCTTTCTTT. Translated: CSVDLGQGMNTEAFF.

The table lists this clonotype with a few counts. This rearrangement joins TRBV10-3 to TRBJ1-1; 7 bases line up with TRBD1. Germline values: CDR1 ENHRY, CDR2 SYGVKD. The CDR3 sequence is 13 residues long. Losses at the gene ends were 7 bases for V and 4 bases for J; bases not matched to a gene: 6. The CDR3 DNA reads as TGTGCCATCATGGACAGGTTAGCCACTGAAGCTTTCTTT. This gives the protein CAIMDRLATEAFF.